Each of the 20 T cell receptor beta chains below was sequenced from the same sample in a study of technical replicates of blood from a handful of donors. Profiled with immunoSEQ multiplex PCR; TCRdb holds only in-frame clones, not every one. The data show fewer than 70,000 clones, with roughly 94% seen just once and 0.22% held by the top ten. What was sequenced was T cells isolated from PBMCs. Every receptor here comes from a human donor in good health.

V gene TRBV10-3 combines with J gene TRBJ1-5; D is undetermined. The ends were cut back, 11 bases at V and 0 bases at J, with 8 bases in the middle. CDR3 size: 12 residues. Germline V gene sequence: CDR1 ENHRY, CDR2 SYGVKD. CDR3 nucleotides: TGTGCCGCGAGAGATAGCAATCAGCCCCAGCATTTT. Amino acids: CAARDSNQPQHF.

The chain carries TRBV5-5 and TRBJ2-7; 7 bases agree with TRBD1. The ends lost 2 bases at V and 7 bases at J; junction bases unmatched: 3. The CDR3 is 12 amino acids. The germline V gene has CDR1 SGHKS and CDR2 YYEKEE (reference sequence). CDR3 region: CASSFGTVEQYF. CDR3 nucleotide sequence: TGTGCCAGCAGCTTCGGGACAGTTGAGCAGTACTTC.

This clone was seen just once. The gene calls are TRBV5-1 and TRBJ1-1; no reliable D call. CDR1 and CDR2 (germline): SGHRS, YFSETQ. Trimming cost V 6 bases and J 5 bases, with 20 bases left between them. The CDR3 length is 15 residues. The CDR3 is CASTPYREGSTEAFF. CDR3 nucleotide sequence: TGCGCCAGCACCCCGTACCGGGAGGGATCTACTGAAGCTTTCTTT.

The chain recombines TRBV14 with TRBJ2-1; D is possibly TRBD1 (7 bases). With 2 bases removed from V and 6 bases from J, the gap between germline ends came to 14 bases. The CDR3 totals 15 residues. Germline V gene lookup returns CDR1 SGHDN and CDR2 FVKESK. CDR3 region: CASSQIPGGINEQFF. CDR3 DNA sequence: TGTGCCAGCAGCCAAATTCCAGGGGGGATCAATGAGCAGTTCTTC.

The V and J genes are TRBV4-1 and TRBJ2-7, with D possibly matching TRBD2 (6 bases). The CDR3 extends over 14 amino acids. CDR1 and CDR2 (germline): MGHRA, YSYEKL. The V end was cut by 2 bases, the J end by 7 bases, with 15 bases between. In DNA, the CDR3 is TGCGCCAGCAGCCAAACTATGGAGGGGTGGGAGCAGTACTTC. This codes for CASSQTMEGWEQYF.

V gene TRBV11-2 combines with J gene TRBJ2-2; no clear D gene. Germline lookup yields CDR1 SGHAT and CDR2 FQNNGV. This CDR3 is 13 amino acids long. Trimming stripped 5 bases from V and 1 base from J, with 5 bases between. Written as DNA, the CDR3 is TGTGCCAGCAGCCCCTTGAACACCGGGGAGCTGTTTTTT. Translation: CASSPLNTGELFF.

The chain uses TRBV10-3 and TRBJ1-5; D unclear. Between the trimmed V and J ends, which lost 3 bases and 4 bases, there was a span of 4 bases. The CDR3 sequence is 12 residues long. Germline CDR1 is ENHRY and CDR2 is SYGVKD. The CDR3 sequence is CAISDRNQPQHF. The CDR3, as DNA: TGTGCCATCAGTGATCGGAATCAGCCCCAGCATTTT.

The chain's CDR3 is CSVEDGTAAEKLFF. The CDR3 coding sequence is TGCAGCGTTGAAGATGGGACAGCGGCTGAAAAACTGTTTTTT. The rearrangement uses TRBV29-1 and TRBJ1-4, with 7 nucleotides matching TRBD1. This CDR3 is built from 14 residues. J was trimmed by 7 bases and V by 0 bases; bases with no gene match: 5. Germline-derived CDR1 and CDR2 are SQVTM and ANQGSEA. The full variable domain, rest sourced from reference TRBV29-1 and TRBJ1-4, is SAVISQKPSRDICQRGTSLTIQCQVDSQVTMMFWYRQQPGQSLTLIATANQGSEATYESGFVIDKFPISRPNLTFSTLTVSNMSPEDSSIYLCSVEDGTAAEKLFFGSGTQLSVL.

The chain combines TRBV7-8 with TRBJ1-5; D ambiguous. Germline V gene sequence: CDR1 SGHVS, CDR2 FQNEAQ. CDR3 length equals 13 residues. Trimming shortened V by 4 bases and J by 7 bases, and 11 bases separated the two germline ends. In DNA, the CDR3 is TGTGCCAGCAGCTATAGTGGAGACCAGCCCCAGCATTTT. It is translated as CASSYSGDQPQHF.

V gene TRBV7-9 combines with J gene TRBJ1-1; weak D call: TRBD1 (5 bases). The CDR3 has 15 residues. Looked up from germline, CDR1 is SEHNR and CDR2 is FQNEAQ (reference sequence). V shed 6 bases and J shed 3 bases, with 17 bases lying between them. DNA of the CDR3: TGTGCCAGCAGAATCGACCTCCGGGGGGACACTGAAGCTTTCTTT. Amino acids: CASRIDLRGDTEAFF.

This chain uses TRBV28 with TRBJ1-5; tentative D call: TRBD1 (6 bases). The V end lost 2 bases, the J end lost 5 bases, and 13 bases lay between the germline ends. This CDR3 is built from 15 residues. Germline-derived CDR1 and CDR2 are MDHEN and SYDVKM. The CDR3 region is CASSLVQGRDQPQHF. CDR3 bases: TGTGCCAGCAGTTTAGTGCAGGGGCGCGATCAGCCCCAGCATTTT.

The chain combines TRBV7-9 with TRBJ2-7; tentatively, D is TRBD1 (6 bases). The V and J ends lost 5 bases and 2 bases respectively, with 19 bases between them. CDR3 length: 16 residues. Germline V lookup: CDR1 SEHNR, CDR2 FQNEAQ (reference sequence). The CDR3 DNA reads TGTGCCAGCAGCCCCCCGCCTGGGGGCAAAACCTACGAGCAGTACTTC. This encodes CASSPPPGGKTYEQYF. Drawing the rest from reference TRBV7-9 and TRBJ2-7, the complete variable domain is DTGVSQNPRHKITKRGQNVTFRCDPISEHNRLYWYRQTLGQGPEFLTYFQNEAQLEKSRLLSDRFSAERPKGSFSTLEIQRTEQGDSAMYLCASSPPPGGKTYEQYFGPGTRLTVT.

J is TRBJ2-3 and V is TRBV29-1; D is ambiguous. From germline, CDR1 is SQVTM and CDR2 ANQGSEA. The CDR3 extends over 12 amino acids. Trimming took 4 bases from V and 1 from J, leaving 6 bases between them. CDR3 in amino acids: CSVAQGTDTQYF. The CDR3 DNA is TGCAGCGTTGCCCAGGGCACAGATACGCAGTATTTT.

In its sample, this clone was seen once. The rearrangement links TRBV18 to TRBJ1-3; 8 bases agree with TRBD1. V was clipped by 3 bases and J by 0 bases; unmatched bases: 4. The CDR3 contains 16 residues. Germline V lookup: CDR1 KGHSH, CDR2 LQKENI. The CDR3 sequence: CASSPNTGGSGNTIYF. The CDR3 coding sequence is TGTGCCAGCTCACCTAATACAGGGGGCTCTGGAAACACCATATATTTT. Combining the CDR3 with reference TRBV18 and TRBJ1-3 gives the whole variable domain NAGVMQNPRHLVRRRGQEARLRCSPMKGHSHVYWYRQLPEEGLKFMVYLQKENIIDESGMPKERFSAEFPKEGPSILRIQQVVRGDSAAYFCASSPNTGGSGNTIYFGEGSWLTVV.

The CDR3 coding sequence is TGTGCCAGTAGTTCACCGGGACAGGGAGGCGGGGATACGCAGTATTTT. It translates to CASSSPGQGGGDTQYF. The genes are TRBV19 and TRBJ2-3, with TRBD1 identical over 9 bases. CDR3 length equals 16 residues. Trimming took 5 bases from V and 6 from J; bases not matched to a gene: 12. The germline gives CDR1 LNHDA, CDR2 SQIVND (reference sequence).

This chain joins TRBV7-9 and TRBJ1-1, with D perhaps matching TRBD1 (5 bases). This CDR3 has 14 residues. Germline V gene sequence: CDR1 SEHNR, CDR2 FQNEAQ (reference sequence). Trimming removed 0 bases from V and 2 bases from J, with 7 bases in between. The CDR3 sequence is CASSLAGTNTEAFF. The CDR3 bases are TGTGCCAGCAGCTTAGCGGGGACTAACACTGAAGCTTTCTTT.

The chain combines TRBV11-3 with TRBJ2-2; TRBD1 matches 9 bases. This CDR3 contains 15 residues. With V trimmed by 4 bases and J by 7 bases, 7 bases remained unmatched. CDR1 and CDR2 from the germline V gene are SGHNT and YENEEA. CDR3 sequence: CASSSTQGAGGELFF. CDR3 sequence (DNA): TGTGCCAGCAGCTCGACACAGGGGGCCGGCGGGGAGCTGTTTTTT.

CDR3 region: CASSPTWAGNQPQHF. As DNA, the CDR3 is TGTGCCAGCAGTCCCACTTGGGCAGGCAATCAGCCCCAGCATTTT. The chain uses TRBV11-2 and TRBJ1-5, with D unclear. The CDR3 runs 15 residues. CDR1 and CDR2 (germline): SGHAT, FQNNGV. V was pared by 6 bases and J by 2 bases, with 14 bases between.

This clone is a singleton in its sample. The chain links TRBV9 to TRBJ2-3, with 9 bases fitting TRBD2. Germline V gene lookup returns CDR1 SGDLS and CDR2 YYNGEE. CDR3 length: 16 residues. With V trimmed by 3 bases and J by 2 bases, 7 bases remained unmatched. CDR3 sequence (DNA): TGTGCCAGCAGCGGTCGCGGGGGGGTATCCACAGATACGCAGTATTTT. Translation gives CASSGRGGVSTDTQYF.

CDR3 coding DNA: TGCAGAGTTCGGGGTTCCGGGACCCAGTACTTC. Protein sequence: CRVRGSGTQYF. This chain joins TRBV20-1 and TRBJ2-5; D is perhaps TRBD2 (5 bases). The CDR3 covers 11 residues. Germline lookup yields CDR1 DFQATT and CDR2 SNEGSKA (reference sequence).